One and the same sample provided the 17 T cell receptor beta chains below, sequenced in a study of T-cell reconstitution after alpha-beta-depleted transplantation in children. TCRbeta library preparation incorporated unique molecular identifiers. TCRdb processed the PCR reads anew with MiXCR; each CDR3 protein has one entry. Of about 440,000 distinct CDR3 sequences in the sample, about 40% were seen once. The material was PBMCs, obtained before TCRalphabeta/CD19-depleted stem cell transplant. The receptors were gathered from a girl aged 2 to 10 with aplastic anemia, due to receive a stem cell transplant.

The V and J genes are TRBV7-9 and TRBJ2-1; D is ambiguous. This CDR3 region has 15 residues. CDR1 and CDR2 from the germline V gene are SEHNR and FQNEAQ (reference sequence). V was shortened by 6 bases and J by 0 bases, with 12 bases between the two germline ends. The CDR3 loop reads CASRYSESSYNEQFF. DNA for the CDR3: TGTGCCAGCAGGTACTCCGAGAGCTCCTACAATGAGCAGTTCTTC.

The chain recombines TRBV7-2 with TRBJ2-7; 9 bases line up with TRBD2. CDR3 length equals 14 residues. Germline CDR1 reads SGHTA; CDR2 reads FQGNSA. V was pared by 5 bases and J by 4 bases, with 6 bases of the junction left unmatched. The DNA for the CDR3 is TGTGCCAGCAGCCGGCTTAGCGGGAGATACGAGCAGTACTTC. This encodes CASSRLSGRYEQYF.

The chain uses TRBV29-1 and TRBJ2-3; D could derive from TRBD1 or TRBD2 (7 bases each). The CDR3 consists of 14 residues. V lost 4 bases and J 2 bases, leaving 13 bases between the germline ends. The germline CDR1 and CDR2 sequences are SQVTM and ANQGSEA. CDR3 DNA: TGCAGCGTTGTCAGGGGGGGTCCCACAGATACGCAGTATTTT. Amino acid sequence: CSVVRGGPTDTQYF.

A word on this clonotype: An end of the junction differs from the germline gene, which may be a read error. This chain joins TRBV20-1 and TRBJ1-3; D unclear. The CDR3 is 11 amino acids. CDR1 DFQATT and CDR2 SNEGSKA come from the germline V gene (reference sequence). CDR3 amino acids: CSTRDQWTIYF. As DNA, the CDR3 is TGCAGTACTAGAGATCAATGGACCATATATTTT.

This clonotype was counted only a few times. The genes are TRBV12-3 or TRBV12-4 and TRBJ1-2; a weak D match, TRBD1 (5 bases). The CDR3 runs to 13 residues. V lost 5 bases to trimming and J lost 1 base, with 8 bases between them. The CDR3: CASSGDVNYGYTF. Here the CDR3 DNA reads TGTGCCAGCAGTGGGGACGTTAACTATGGCTACACCTTC.

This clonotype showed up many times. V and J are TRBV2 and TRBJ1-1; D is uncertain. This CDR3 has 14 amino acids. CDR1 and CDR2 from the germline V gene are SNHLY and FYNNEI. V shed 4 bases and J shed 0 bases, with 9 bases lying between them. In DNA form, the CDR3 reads TGTGCCAGCAGTGTACGGACCATGAACACTGAAGCTTTCTTT. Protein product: CASSVRTMNTEAFF.

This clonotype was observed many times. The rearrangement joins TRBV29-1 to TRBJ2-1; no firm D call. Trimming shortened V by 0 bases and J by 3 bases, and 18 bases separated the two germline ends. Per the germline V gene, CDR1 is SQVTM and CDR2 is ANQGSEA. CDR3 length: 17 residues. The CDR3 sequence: CSVEDGDLFYNYNEQFF. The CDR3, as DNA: TGCAGCGTTGAAGACGGAGATTTATTTTATAACTACAATGAGCAGTTCTTC.

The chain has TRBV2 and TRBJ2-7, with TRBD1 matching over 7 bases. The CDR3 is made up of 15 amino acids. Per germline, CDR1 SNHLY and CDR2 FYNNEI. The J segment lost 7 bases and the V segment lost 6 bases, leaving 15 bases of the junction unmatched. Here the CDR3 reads CASSSTGQSTSEQYF. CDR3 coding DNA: TGTGCCAGCAGCAGTACGGGACAGAGTACGTCAGAGCAGTACTTC.

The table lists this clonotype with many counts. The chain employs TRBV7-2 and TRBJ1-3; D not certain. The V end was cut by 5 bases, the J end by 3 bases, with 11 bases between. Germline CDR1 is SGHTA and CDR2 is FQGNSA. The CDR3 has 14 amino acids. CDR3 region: CASSAQNYGNTIYF. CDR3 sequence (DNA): TGTGCCAGCAGCGCACAGAATTATGGAAACACCATATATTTT.

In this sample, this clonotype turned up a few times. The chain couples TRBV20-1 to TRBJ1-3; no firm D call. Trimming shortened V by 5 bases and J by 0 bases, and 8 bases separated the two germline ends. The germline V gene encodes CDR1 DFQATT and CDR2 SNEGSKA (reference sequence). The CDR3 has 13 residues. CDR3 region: CSAHGVSGNTIYF. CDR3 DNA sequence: TGCAGTGCTCACGGGGTCTCTGGAAACACCATATATTTT.

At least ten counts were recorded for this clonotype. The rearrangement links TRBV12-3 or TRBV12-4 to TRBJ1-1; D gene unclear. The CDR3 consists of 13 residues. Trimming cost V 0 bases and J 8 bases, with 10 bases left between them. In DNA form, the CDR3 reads TGTGCCAGCAGTTTAGCGACGCTGACAGAAGCTTTCTTT. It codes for CASSLATLTEAFF.

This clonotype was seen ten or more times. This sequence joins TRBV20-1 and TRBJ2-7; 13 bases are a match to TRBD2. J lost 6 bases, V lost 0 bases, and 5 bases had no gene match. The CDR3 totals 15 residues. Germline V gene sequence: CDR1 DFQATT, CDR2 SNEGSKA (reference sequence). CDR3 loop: CSARDGGLAGIEQYF. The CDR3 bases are TGCAGTGCTAGAGATGGGGGACTAGCGGGAATCGAGCAGTACTTC.

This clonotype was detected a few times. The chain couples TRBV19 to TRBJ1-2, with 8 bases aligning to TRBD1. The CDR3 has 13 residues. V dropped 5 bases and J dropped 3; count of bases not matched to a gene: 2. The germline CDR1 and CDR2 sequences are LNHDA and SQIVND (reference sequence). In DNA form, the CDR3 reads TGTGCCAGTAGTGCCAGGGGGCACTATGGCTACACCTTC. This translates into CASSARGHYGYTF. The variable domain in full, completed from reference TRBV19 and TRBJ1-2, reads DGGITQSPKYLFRKEGQNVTLSCEQNLNHDAMYWYRQDPGQGLRLIYYSQIVNDFQKGDIAEGYSVSREKKESFPLTVTSAQKNPTAFYLCASSARGHYGYTFGSGTRLTVV.

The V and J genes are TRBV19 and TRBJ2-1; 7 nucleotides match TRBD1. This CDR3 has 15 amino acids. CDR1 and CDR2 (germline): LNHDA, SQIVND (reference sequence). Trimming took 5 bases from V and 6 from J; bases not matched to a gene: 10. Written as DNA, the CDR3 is TGTGCCAGTAGTCAGCACAGGGGAAGGTTCAATGAGCAGTTCTTC. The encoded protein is CASSQHRGRFNEQFF.

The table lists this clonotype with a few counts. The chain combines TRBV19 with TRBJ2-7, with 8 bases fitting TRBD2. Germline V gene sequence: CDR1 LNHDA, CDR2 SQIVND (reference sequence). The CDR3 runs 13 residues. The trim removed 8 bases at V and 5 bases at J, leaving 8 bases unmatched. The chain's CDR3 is CASASGLVNEQYF. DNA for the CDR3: TGTGCCAGTGCGTCGGGACTAGTCAACGAGCAGTACTTC.

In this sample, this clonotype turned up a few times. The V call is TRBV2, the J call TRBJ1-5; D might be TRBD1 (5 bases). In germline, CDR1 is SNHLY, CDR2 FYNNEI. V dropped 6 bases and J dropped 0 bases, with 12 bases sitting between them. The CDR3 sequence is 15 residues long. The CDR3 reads CASSADSYSNQPQHF. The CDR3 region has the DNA TGTGCCAGCAGCGCCGACAGTTATAGCAATCAGCCCCAGCATTTT.

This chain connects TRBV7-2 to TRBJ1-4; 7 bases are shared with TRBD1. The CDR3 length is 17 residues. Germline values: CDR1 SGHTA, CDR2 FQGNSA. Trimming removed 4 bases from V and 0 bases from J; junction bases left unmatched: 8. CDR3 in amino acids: CASSSRTGDATNEKLFF. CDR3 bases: TGTGCCAGCAGCTCTCGGACAGGCGACGCAACTAATGAAAAACTGTTTTTT.